This is a list of T cell receptor beta chains from one sample in a study of cytomegalovirus exposure and HLA in healthy donors. Method: immunoSEQ multiplex PCR; TCRdb's copy keeps in-frame clones and lacks some. The table has roughly 60,000 clones, more than 75% seen once. The sequenced material came from PBMCs. All receptors derive from a female donor in good health and CMV-seronegative. The CDR3 runs from the conserved cysteine through the conserved F or W. A D gene is named only where the DNA matches it firmly. Expanded clones get a size class; other rows say once, few or many, or leave the size out.

v_gene	abundance	d_gene	j_gene	CDR3aa	CDR3nt
TRBV4-3	.	.	TRBJ1-4	CASSQDYRGAREKLFF	TGCGCCAGCAGCCAAGATTATCGCGGGGCGCGTGAAAAACTGTTTTTT
TRBV5-8	.	.	TRBJ1-2	CASSLTMVTYGYTF	TGTGCCAGCAGCTTGACTATGGTAACATATGGCTACACCTTC
TRBV7-9	.	TRBD2	TRBJ2-1	CASNAGGPINEQFF	TGTGCCAGCAACGCGGGGGGGCCGATAAATGAGCAGTTCTTC
TRBV5-4	.	.	TRBJ1-6	CASTTGTRSSYNSPLHF	TGTGCCAGCACCACCGGGACAAGGAGCTCCTATAATTCACCCCTCCACTTT
TRBV28	.	TRBD1	TRBJ1-1	CASSPDRGVNTEAFF	TGTGCCAGCAGTCCAGACAGGGGGGTGAACACTGAAGCTTTCTTT
TRBV2	few	TRBD1	TRBJ2-3	CASSLRTGGYTSSTDTQYF	TGTGCCAGCAGTTTACGGACAGGGGGCTACACTTCCTCCACAGATACGCAGTATTTT
TRBV5-1	few	TRBD1	TRBJ1-6	CASSGTDNSPLHF	TGCGCCAGCAGCGGGACAGATAATTCACCCCTCCACTTT
TRBV5-6	.	TRBD1	TRBJ1-3	CASSFGRGLGNTIYF	TGTGCCAGCAGCTTCGGCAGGGGGCTTGGAAACACCATATATTTT
TRBV5-1	.	TRBD1	TRBJ1-6	CASSLTGDSSYNSPLHF	TGCGCCAGCAGCTTAACAGGGGACTCCTCCTATAATTCACCCCTCCACTTT
TRBV19	.	.	TRBJ1-4	CASSIEGGRRGEKLFF	TGTGCCAGTAGTATAGAGGGAGGACGACGGGGGGAAAAACTGTTTTTT
TRBV9	.	.	TRBJ2-1	CASSVRQDYNEQFF	TGTGCCAGCAGCGTACGCCAGGACTACAATGAGCAGTTCTTC
TRBV6-1	.	.	TRBJ1-6	CASSGSQGYNSPLHF	TGTGCCAGCAGTGGATCACAGGGATATAATTCACCCCTCCACTTT
TRBV5-1	.	TRBD1	TRBJ1-6	CASSRDRGWGNSPLHF	TGCGCCAGCAGCCGAGACAGGGGATGGGGTAATTCACCCCTCCACTTT
TRBV28	.	.	TRBJ1-5	CASSLLVGGSNQPQHF	TGTGCCAGCAGTTTACTTGTAGGGGGAAGCAATCAGCCCCAGCATTTT
TRBV29-1	.	TRBD2	TRBJ2-1	CSGGTLAGGSYNEQFF	TGCAGCGGAGGGACCCTAGCGGGGGGTTCCTACAATGAGCAGTTCTTC
TRBV11-2	.	.	TRBJ1-4	CASSLDQSGELFF	TGTGCCAGCAGCTTAGATCAGTCGGGGGAACTGTTTTTT
TRBV5-1	.	.	TRBJ2-3	CASSLLANTDTQYF	TGCGCCAGCAGCTTGCTAGCGAACACAGATACGCAGTATTTT
TRBV5-1	.	TRBD1	TRBJ1-2	CASSSERGRGDYGYTF	TGCGCCAGCAGCTCAGAACGGGGCAGGGGGGACTATGGCTACACCTTC
TRBV2	.	TRBD1	TRBJ1-5	CATGQGAYSNQPQHF	TGTGCCACCGGACAGGGGGCCTATAGCAATCAGCCCCAGCATTTT
TRBV6-5	few	TRBD1	TRBJ2-2	CASSSGTGATGELFF	TGTGCCAGCAGTTCCGGGACAGGGGCCACCGGGGAGCTGTTTTTT
TRBV5-1	.	.	TRBJ2-1	CASSLGQGGAADEQFF	TGCGCCAGCAGCTTGGGGCAGGGCGGGGCTGCCGATGAGCAGTTCTTC
TRBV15	.	TRBD1	TRBJ2-7	CATSRDPRGLGYEQYF	TGTGCCACCAGCAGAGACCCTAGGGGGCTCGGGTACGAGCAGTACTTC
TRBV6-1	.	TRBD1	TRBJ2-7	CASSEPGTGATEQYF	TGTGCCAGCAGTGAACCCGGGACAGGAGCTACGGAGCAGTACTTC
TRBV5-6	.	.	TRBJ2-3	CASSLAGGRARTDTQYF	TGTGCCAGCAGCTTGGCCGGTGGCAGGGCACGCACAGATACGCAGTATTTT
TRBV19	.	TRBD2	TRBJ2-1	CASSPYLAGDDNEQFF	TGTGCCAGTAGTCCCTACCTAGCGGGGGATGATAATGAGCAGTTCTTC
TRBV2	.	.	TRBJ2-1	CGGVGGQNEQFF	TGTGGTGGGGTGGGGGGGCAAAATGAGCAGTTCTTC
TRBV29-1	.	.	TRBJ1-1	CSVERAGRLTDTEAFF	TGCAGCGTTGAAAGGGCGGGGCGCTTGACGGACACTGAAGCTTTCTTT
TRBV5-4	few	.	TRBJ2-2	CASSFRGGTGELFF	TGTGCCAGCAGCTTCAGGGGCGGCACCGGGGAGCTGTTTTTT
TRBV6-1	.	.	TRBJ1-4	CASSDRGLSGGPEKLFF	TGTGCCAGCAGTGATCGGGGGTTATCGGGGGGCCCAGAAAAACTGTTTTTT
TRBV5-1	.	TRBD1	TRBJ1-1	CASSLQAGTGNEAFF	TGCGCCAGCAGCTTACAAGCCGGGACAGGCAATGAAGCTTTCTTT